The next 15 T cell receptor beta chains were all read from a single sample in a study of cytotoxic CD8 clonotypes in ibrutinib-treated CLL. Profiled with immunoSEQ multiplex PCR; TCRdb holds only in-frame clones, not every one. The sample carries 150,000 to 250,000 clones, around 70% recorded once. The material was PBMCs, obtained after 24 months of ibrutinib treatment. These receptors originate from a human donor with chronic lymphocytic leukemia.

The rearrangement uses TRBV2 and TRBJ2-1; no reliable D call. The CDR3 extends over 11 amino acids. Germline CDR1 reads SNHLY; CDR2 reads FYNNEI. Trimming took off 8 bases at V and 8 bases at J, with 10 bases between the two ends. CDR3 sequence (DNA): TGTGCCAGCCAATACTGGGATGAGCAGTTCTTC. Amino acid sequence: CASQYWDEQFF.

This clone was recorded once. This chain connects TRBV6-6 to TRBJ2-7; D is tentatively TRBD1 or TRBD2 (5 bases each). The CDR3 runs 13 residues. From germline, CDR1 is MNHNY and CDR2 SVGAGI (reference sequence). Trimming cost V 6 bases and J 6 bases, with 15 bases left between them. The CDR3 loop is CASRGLLGGEQYF. CDR3 sequence (DNA): TGTGCCAGCAGAGGGCTCCTTGGGGGCGAGCAGTACTTC.

The rearrangement joins TRBV6-5 to TRBJ2-3, with a tentative D call TRBD2 (5 bases). The CDR3 runs to 14 residues. Germline values: CDR1 MNHEY, CDR2 SVGAGI. The ends were cut back, 4 bases at V and 2 bases at J, with 10 bases in the middle. CDR3 DNA sequence: TGTGCCAGCAGTTTCGTAGCGAACACAGATACGCAGTATTTT. Protein product: CASSFVANTDTQYF.

The V gene is TRBV4-1, the J gene TRBJ2-1, with D possibly matching TRBD1 (5 bases). The CDR3 totals 16 residues. V was clipped by 0 bases and J by 2 bases, with 11 bases between them. CDR1 is MGHRA and CDR2 is YSYEKL in the germline V gene. The CDR3 protein is CASSQDYRTTYNEQFF. Written as DNA, the CDR3 is TGCGCCAGCAGCCAAGACTACCGGACAACCTACAATGAGCAGTTCTTC.

This sequence joins TRBV5-1 and TRBJ2-1; TRBD1 agrees at 8 bases. Germline V gene data show CDR1 as SGHRS and CDR2 as YFSETQ. V trimming: 0 bases; J trimming: 6 bases; junction bases outside the gene matches: 2. This CDR3 contains 14 residues. CDR3 sequence: CASSLEGTGNEQFF. The CDR3 DNA follows: TGCGCCAGCAGCTTGGAAGGGACAGGCAATGAGCAGTTCTTC.

The rearrangement links TRBV4-3 to TRBJ2-2; D not certain. This CDR3 contains 15 residues. Germline CDR1 reads LGHNA; CDR2 reads YSLEER. Trimming stripped 4 bases from V and 1 base from J, with 10 bases between. The chain's CDR3 is CASSPAKGNTGELFF. CDR3 DNA sequence: TGCGCCAGCAGCCCTGCTAAGGGGAACACCGGGGAGCTGTTTTTT.

This clone was detected a few times. The V call is TRBV9, the J call TRBJ2-2, with D unresolved. V shed 0 bases and J shed 1 base, with 7 bases lying between them. The CDR3 has 15 residues. Germline assignment: CDR1 SGDLS and CDR2 YYNGEE. The CDR3: CASSVAPGNTGELFF. Here the CDR3 DNA reads TGTGCCAGCAGCGTAGCTCCGGGGAACACCGGGGAGCTGTTTTTT. Together with reference TRBV9 and TRBJ2-2, the CDR3 gives the full variable domain: DSGVTQTPKHLITATGQRVTLRCSPRSGDLSVYWYQQSLDQGLQFLIQYYNGEERAKGNILERFSAQQFPDLHSELNLSSLELGDSALYFCASSVAPGNTGELFFGEGSRLTVL.

The genes are TRBV4-3 and TRBJ2-1, with D unclear. This CDR3 spans 15 amino acids. V was trimmed by 2 bases and J by 2 bases, leaving 10 bases between them. The germline gives CDR1 LGHNA, CDR2 YSLEER. Here the CDR3 DNA reads TGCGCCAGCAGCCAAACCCCCGACACCTACAATGAGCAGTTCTTC. This sequence encodes CASSQTPDTYNEQFF.

This clone was observed a handful of times. V and J are TRBV2 and TRBJ1-2, with D perhaps TRBD1 (6 bases). The germline V gene has CDR1 SNHLY and CDR2 FYNNEI. This CDR3 is built from 12 residues. Trimming pared 4 bases from V and 5 bases from J, leaving 8 bases between. The CDR3 here is CASSVDRYGYTF. As DNA, the CDR3 is TGTGCCAGCAGTGTAGACAGGTATGGCTACACCTTC.

This clone has a single count. The chain carries TRBV4-2 and TRBJ1-2; possibly TRBD1 for D (6 bases). Germline V CDR1 and CDR2: LGHNA, YNFKEQ. The CDR3 contains 16 residues. The V gene lost 1 base and the J gene lost 2 bases, with 14 bases spanning the gap. DNA for the CDR3: TGTGCCAGCAGCCAAGGGGGGCAGCCCCAAAACTATGGCTACACCTTC. This translates into CASSQGGQPQNYGYTF.

CDR3 sequence (DNA): TGTGCCAGCAGCCAAGCCAACAGGGGAGGGGGGTACGAGCAGTACTTC. It is translated as CASSQANRGGGYEQYF. The rearrangement joins TRBV14 to TRBJ2-7; D might be TRBD1 or TRBD2, each matching 7 bases. From germline, CDR1 is SGHDN and CDR2 FVKESK. V was trimmed by 1 base and J by 4 bases, leaving 17 bases between them. The CDR3 length is 16 residues.

This chain links TRBV4-3 with TRBJ2-5; D is undetermined. Germline-derived CDR1 and CDR2 are LGHNA and YSLEER. The CDR3 runs 14 residues. V lost 0 bases to trimming and J lost 2 bases, with 7 bases between them. Here the CDR3 reads CASSQDWRQETQYF. DNA for the CDR3: TGCGCCAGCAGCCAAGATTGGCGGCAAGAGACCCAGTACTTC.

This clone has just a few counts. The gene calls are TRBV7-2 and TRBJ2-1; perhaps TRBD2 as D (7 bases). Trimming took 5 bases from V and 0 from J, leaving 17 bases between them. The length of the CDR3 is 17 residues. Germline V gene lookup returns CDR1 SGHTA and CDR2 FQGNSA. The CDR3 DNA follows: TGTGCCAGCAGCACCGCCGGGGGGCTCATCTCCTACAATGAGCAGTTCTTC. Encoded protein: CASSTAGGLISYNEQFF.

V gene TRBV2 combines with J gene TRBJ1-5; D is uncertain. The CDR3 loop spans 13 amino acids. CDR1 and CDR2 (germline): SNHLY, FYNNEI. With 5 bases removed from V and 0 bases from J, the gap between germline ends came to 5 bases. CDR3 in DNA: TGTGCCAGCAGTATACATAGCAATCAGCCCCAGCATTTT. Its translation is CASSIHSNQPQHF.

The sample holds a few counts of this clone. The rearrangement links TRBV5-8 to TRBJ1-3, with D unclear. From germline, CDR1 is SGHTS and CDR2 YDEGEE. This CDR3 comprises 14 residues. V dropped 0 bases and J dropped 2 bases, with 6 bases sitting between them. CDR3 bases: TGTGCCAGCAGCTTGGGTGGTACTGGAAACACCATATATTTT. Encoded protein: CASSLGGTGNTIYF. The full variable domain, with the rest looked up from reference TRBV5-8 and TRBJ1-3, is EAGVTQSPTHLIKTRGQQATLRCSPISGHTSVYWYQQALGLGLQFLLWYDEGEERNRGNFPPRFSGRQFPNYSSELNVNALELEDSALYLCASSLGGTGNTIYFGEGSWLTVV.